A single sample gave rise to the 18 T cell receptor beta chains below, sequenced in a study of blood T cell repertoires in COVID-19. Profiled with immunoSEQ multiplex PCR; TCRdb holds only in-frame clones, not every one. Of over 100,000 clones listed, over 80% are singletons. Sequencing input: PBMCs or T cells enriched from blood (not recorded which). The receptors come from a woman aged 25 to 45 who had recovered from COVID-19.

The rearrangement links TRBV7-9 to TRBJ1-6; D may be TRBD1 (6 bases). The CDR3 covers 16 residues. Germline values: CDR1 SEHNR, CDR2 FQNEAQ (reference sequence). Trimming shortened V by 0 bases and J by 6 bases, and 12 bases separated the two germline ends. DNA of the CDR3: TGTGCCAGCAGCTTAGCGGCAGGGACAACTAATTCACCCCTCCACTTT. It specifies CASSLAAGTTNSPLHF. Supplemented by reference TRBV7-9 and TRBJ1-6, the full variable domain reads DTGVSQNPRHKITKRGQNVTFRCDPISEHNRLYWYRQTLGQGPEFLTYFQNEAQLEKSRLLSDRFSAERPKGSFSTLEIQRTEQGDSAMYLCASSLAAGTTNSPLHFGNGTRLTVT.

This clone has only a few counts. The chain links TRBV5-5 to TRBJ2-4, with D maybe TRBD1 (6 bases). CDR3 length equals 14 residues. Trimming removed 0 bases from V and 7 bases from J, with 11 bases in between. Germline CDR1 reads SGHKS; CDR2 reads YYEKEE (reference sequence). CDR3 DNA: TGTGCCAGCAGCTTGGACAGGGTGGCGAACATTCAGTACTTC. The encoded protein is CASSLDRVANIQYF.

This chain joins TRBV19 and TRBJ2-7, with D possibly being TRBD2 (6 bases). Germline V gene lookup returns CDR1 LNHDA and CDR2 SQIVND (reference sequence). The CDR3 extends over 16 amino acids. The V gene lost 11 bases and the J gene lost 4 bases, with 27 bases spanning the gap. The CDR3, as DNA: TGTGCCCGCCTCGGGGGAGACCTCCTTGGTTTATACGAGCAGTACTTC. It encodes CARLGGDLLGLYEQYF.

CDR3 in DNA: TGTGCCAGTAGCCCACGGACAGGGGGCCCGAAGACCCAGTACTTC. Its translation is CASSPRTGGPKTQYF. The V gene is TRBV19, the J gene TRBJ2-5; 11 positions agree with TRBD1. The CDR3 sequence is 15 residues long. The germline CDR1 and CDR2 sequences are LNHDA and SQIVND (reference sequence). The junction had 9 bases not matched to a gene; V was cut back by 6 bases and J by 6 bases.

The chain carries TRBV15 and TRBJ1-1; D remains unclear. From germline, CDR1 is LNHNV and CDR2 YYDKDF (reference sequence). The CDR3 spans 16 residues. Trimming removed 0 bases at V and 0 bases at J, with 11 bases between. CDR3 region: CATSRDFGIMNTEAFF. DNA of the CDR3: TGTGCCACCAGCAGAGATTTTGGCATTATGAACACTGAAGCTTTCTTT.

This chain uses TRBV4-3 with TRBJ2-6, with D perhaps matching TRBD2 (6 bases). CDR3 length: 17 residues. V was pared by 4 bases and J by 0 bases, with 13 bases between. Germline V gene lookup returns CDR1 LGHNA and CDR2 YSLEER. The CDR3 sequence is CASSLTPGDSGANVLTF. Written as DNA, the CDR3 is TGCGCCAGCAGCCTAACCCCGGGGGACTCTGGGGCCAACGTCCTGACTTTC.

The CDR3 DNA sequence: TGTGCCAGCTACTCAAATGGTGGTGGGCTAGCGGGACGAAGAAGAAGCTCCTACGAGCAGTACTTC. Protein: CASYSNGGGLAGRRRSSYEQYF. This rearrangement joins TRBV28 to TRBJ2-7; the match to TRBD2 covers 9 bases. Unmatched junction bases numbered 29, after V lost 8 bases and J lost 0 bases. This CDR3 region has 22 residues. Germline CDR1 MDHEN, CDR2 SYDVKM.

V and J are TRBV3-1 (or the pseudogene TRBV3-2) and TRBJ2-3; D gene unclear. Trimming removed 0 bases at V and 5 bases at J, with 15 bases between. The CDR3 is made up of 16 amino acids. In germline, CDR1 is LGHDT, CDR2 YNNKEL (reference sequence). CDR3 DNA: TGTGCCAGCAGCCAAGATCCTAGTGCCTCGGGAGATACGCAGTATTTT. This sequence encodes CASSQDPSASGDTQYF.

The CDR3 reads CASSVGTSFVGYTF. In DNA, the CDR3 is TGTGCCAGCAGCGTAGGAACAAGTTTTGTCGGCTACACCTTC. The chain recombines TRBV9 with TRBJ1-2, with D unclear. The CDR3 consists of 14 residues. Trimming left V 0 bases short and J 8 bases short, with 14 bases between. CDR1 SGDLS and CDR2 YYNGEE come from the germline V gene.

This clone is a singleton in its sample. The rearrangement uses TRBV5-4 and TRBJ1-1; D may be TRBD1 (6 bases). Germline-derived CDR1 and CDR2 are SGHNT and YYREEE (reference sequence). Deletions cut 3 bases from V and 1 base from J, with 13 bases between. The CDR3 spans 15 residues. CDR3 amino acids: CASSYGQTTNTEAFF. CDR3 nucleotide sequence: TGTGCCAGCAGCTACGGACAGACGACGAACACTGAAGCTTTCTTT.

The genes are TRBV4-2 and TRBJ2-1, with 8 positions matching TRBD2. Trimming cost V 0 bases and J 4 bases; bases outside gene matches: 2. The CDR3 consists of 15 residues. The germline V gene has CDR1 LGHNA and CDR2 YNFKEQ. CDR3 sequence: CASSQDTSGYNEQFF. CDR3 nucleotides: TGTGCCAGCAGCCAAGATACTAGCGGTTACAATGAGCAGTTCTTC.

Turning to this clone: Other nucleotide sequences from this sample produce the same CDR3. The rearrangement joins TRBV19 to TRBJ2-1; D call uncertain. The germline V and J ends were trimmed by 1 base and 0 bases, with 7 bases remaining between them. This CDR3 has 15 residues. Germline lookup yields CDR1 LNHDA and CDR2 SQIVND (reference sequence). The CDR3 region is CASSIGPSSYNEQFF. Here the CDR3 DNA reads TGTGCCAGTAGTATAGGTCCCTCCTCCTACAATGAGCAGTTCTTC.

The V and J genes are TRBV10-3 and TRBJ2-5; 7 nucleotides line up with TRBD1. This CDR3 comprises 13 residues. From germline, CDR1 is ENHRY and CDR2 SYGVKD. The junction had 3 bases not matched to a gene; V was cut back by 6 bases and J by 2 bases. CDR3 region: CAIRGQLQETQYF. DNA of the CDR3: TGTGCCATCAGGGGACAGTTACAAGAGACCCAGTACTTC.

This clone was detected once. The chain is built from TRBV9 and TRBJ2-1; D remains ambiguous. Germline V gives CDR1 SGDLS, CDR2 YYNGEE. The CDR3 extends over 18 amino acids. Trimming removed 0 bases from V and 0 bases from J, with 16 bases in between. The DNA for the CDR3 is TGTGCCAGCAGCGTAGCTCCCCAGGCTTTGAGCTCCTACAATGAGCAGTTCTTC. This codes for CASSVAPQALSSYNEQFF.

The chain is built from TRBV7-8 and TRBJ2-6, with 7 positions matching TRBD1. V was clipped by 4 bases and J by 0 bases; unmatched bases: 0. The CDR3 has 15 residues. Per germline, CDR1 SGHVS and CDR2 FQNEAQ. The CDR3 nucleotides read TGTGCCAGCAGCTCAGGGGGCTCTGGGGCCAACGTCCTGACTTTC. Its protein is CASSSGGSGANVLTF.

The chain links TRBV6-5 to TRBJ1-5; D not certain. In germline, CDR1 is MNHEY, CDR2 SVGAGI. Trimming cost V 7 bases and J 6 bases, with 13 bases left between them. CDR3 size: 13 residues. CDR3: CASKRERSQPQHF. The CDR3, as DNA: TGTGCCAGCAAGAGGGAACGGAGTCAGCCCCAGCATTTT.

J is TRBJ2-7 and V is TRBV6-5; 8 positions agree with TRBD2. Trimming took 2 bases from V and 7 from J; bases not matched to a gene: 10. From germline, CDR1 is MNHEY and CDR2 SVGAGI. The CDR3 runs to 15 residues. DNA for the CDR3: TGTGCCAGCAGTTACGCCGGGGGGGTTCCTACGGAGCAGTACTTC. Translation gives CASSYAGGVPTEQYF.

The chain recombines TRBV6-2 or TRBV6-3 with TRBJ2-1, with 7 bases matching TRBD1. V was pared by 6 bases and J by 9 bases, with 5 bases of the junction left unmatched. The CDR3 totals 12 residues. The germline gives CDR1 MNHEY, CDR2 SVGEGT. CDR3 DNA sequence: TGTGCCAGCAGCGACAGGGTCGGTGAGCAGTTCTTC. Amino acid sequence: CASSDRVGEQFF.